The 11 T cell receptor beta chains below all came from one sample that was sequenced in a study of graft-versus-host responses after intestinal transplantation (dated by TCRdb to the early 2020s). Their antigens remain unidentified. To prepare the library, the immunoSEQ multiplex PCR assay was applied. The table was pulled from immuneACCESS by TCRdb, which kept in-frame rearrangements only. Such tables lose some clones; where checked, under half of the loss comes from unresolved V genes, and the rest has no known cause. In all, the sample holds over 75,000 clones, and roughly 87% of those were seen once. Around 8.6% of the sample goes to the ten largest clones. The label giving this sample's time point can be read as: cells obtained before transplantation from donor or recipient. The input for sequencing was unstimulated CD8+ T cells sorted from spleen or lymph node cells, taken before transplant. The receptors here all came from a human donor who was the organ donor for an intestinal transplant.

The chain links TRBV6-1 to TRBJ1-3; D unclear. V dropped 5 bases and J dropped 7 bases, with 9 bases sitting between them. Germline V lookup: CDR1 MNHNS, CDR2 SASEGT. The CDR3 sequence is 12 residues long. In DNA, the CDR3 is TGTGCCAGCAGTCTTAGTGTCAACACCATATATTTT. It translates to CASSLSVNTIYF.

V and J are TRBV6-5 and TRBJ2-3; D could derive from TRBD1 or TRBD2 (5 bases each). Trimming took off 2 bases at V and 6 bases at J, with 12 bases between the two ends. The CDR3 extends over 14 amino acids. From germline, CDR1 is MNHEY and CDR2 SVGAGI. The CDR3 sequence: CASSYRDPKDTQYF. CDR3 nucleotide sequence: TGTGCCAGCAGTTACAGGGACCCTAAGGATACGCAGTATTTT.

The V call is TRBV6-5, the J call TRBJ1-2; D is unresolved. The V and J ends lost 7 bases and 3 bases respectively, with 18 bases between them. CDR1 and CDR2 from the germline V gene are MNHEY and SVGAGI. This CDR3 is built from 15 residues. CDR3 loop: CASTDSPGRDYGYTF. The CDR3 DNA reads as TGTGCCAGCACCGATTCCCCTGGACGGGACTATGGCTACACCTTC.

The chain uses TRBV7-9 and TRBJ2-7; D tentatively fits TRBD1 or TRBD2 (6 bases each). Per germline, CDR1 SEHNR and CDR2 FQNEAQ (reference sequence). The CDR3 has 17 residues. V was clipped by 3 bases and J by 3 bases, with 21 bases between them. DNA of the CDR3: TGTGCCAGCAGCTTTTTCCCACTAGGAGGGGGTAGCTACGAGCAGTACTTC. Its translation: CASSFFPLGGGSYEQYF.

The V call is TRBV30, the J call TRBJ2-7; D may correspond to TRBD1 or TRBD2 (5 bases each). Germline V gene data show CDR1 as GTSNPN and CDR2 as SVGIG (reference sequence). The CDR3 extends over 12 amino acids. The germline V and J ends were trimmed by 3 bases and 7 bases, with 13 bases remaining between them. CDR3 nucleotide sequence: TGTGCCTGGAGCGAGGGGTCAGGAGAGCAGTACTTC. Protein: CAWSEGSGEQYF.

This clone has just one count. The chain recombines TRBV6-1 with TRBJ2-7; unclear D gene. The CDR3 contains 12 residues. V was pared by 6 bases and J by 0 bases, with 6 bases between. From germline, CDR1 is MNHNS and CDR2 SASEGT. The CDR3 loop reads CASSGSSYEQYF. CDR3 in DNA: TGTGCCAGCAGCGGAAGCTCCTACGAGCAGTACTTC.

The chain carries TRBV19 and TRBJ1-1, with D uncertain. CDR1 is LNHDA and CDR2 is SQIVND in the germline V gene (reference sequence). V was cut by 6 bases and J by 2 bases, with 13 bases left in between. The CDR3 extends over 14 amino acids. CDR3 protein: CASSSSGFNTEAFF. The CDR3 DNA is TGTGCCAGTAGCTCTTCCGGGTTTAACACTGAAGCTTTCTTT.

This chain connects TRBV5-1 to TRBJ2-7; no firm D call. In germline, CDR1 is SGHRS, CDR2 YFSETQ. The V end was cut by 2 bases, the J end by 3 bases, with 12 bases between. There are 14 residues in the CDR3. The DNA for the CDR3 is TGCGCCAGCAGCTTCACGAGGAGAAGCTACGAGCAGTACTTC. This encodes CASSFTRRSYEQYF.

The chain recombines TRBV27 with TRBJ1-5, with D possibly TRBD1 on 6 matching bases. CDR3 length equals 14 residues. Germline loops: CDR1 MNHEY, CDR2 SMNVEV (reference sequence). V was pared by 2 bases and J by 6 bases, with 11 bases between. The CDR3 protein is CASSLSQGSQPQHF. For the CDR3, the DNA is TGTGCCAGCAGTTTAAGCCAGGGGAGTCAGCCCCAGCATTTT.

This chain connects TRBV5-1 to TRBJ1-4; maybe TRBD1 (6 bases). V was cut by 2 bases and J by 3 bases, with 17 bases left in between. Germline-derived CDR1 and CDR2 are SGHRS and YFSETQ. The CDR3 covers 17 residues. The chain's CDR3 is CASSFTAEGVANEKLFF. The CDR3 nucleotides are TGCGCCAGCAGCTTTACGGCAGAGGGGGTGGCTAATGAAAAACTGTTTTTT.

The chain employs TRBV5-1 and TRBJ2-7; D tentatively reads TRBD1 or TRBD2 (5 bases each). The CDR3 runs to 18 residues. V lost 1 base to trimming and J lost 3 bases, with 23 bases between them. CDR1 and CDR2 from the germline V gene are SGHRS and YFSETQ. The CDR3 DNA reads TGCGCCAGCAGCTTGTCGCATAGTATGGGGGTAGGGATCTACGAGCAGTACTTC. It yields the protein CASSLSHSMGVGIYEQYF.